This T cell receptor (beta chain) was retrieved from a study of Graves' ophthalmopathy and Graves' hyperthyroidism (dated by TCRdb to about 2018). About the full investigation: Stable hyperthyroidism was defined as no progression to ophthalmopathy within 18 months of follow-up. T-cell repertoires of thyroid tissue and blood were compared in about six hyperthyroidism patients. In total, 135 blood samples were TCR-sequenced: 43 ophthalmopathy, some 72 hyperthyroidism and approximately 17 hyperthyroidism-to-ophthalmopathy patients. A discovery set of about a hundred patients (43 ophthalmopathy, just over 55 stable hyperthyroidism) was enrolled to explore V-J signatures distinguishing ophthalmopathy from hyperthyroidism. After sampling, hyperthyroidism patients received methimazole starting at 30 mg daily, and ophthalmopathy patients received high-dose intravenous methylprednisolone. The study used signatures of the TCR beta repertoire to tell Graves' ophthalmopathy apart from Graves' hyperthyroidism and to predict which patients would progress to ophthalmopathy. For independent validation, a separate cohort was made up of about 18 hyperthyroidism patients plus 17 patients who later progressed from hyperthyroidism to ophthalmopathy.

This clonotype showed up many times. This clone's antigen is unknown. No much larger clone is present one base from it, and per-base qualities are unavailable. Hyperthyroidism patients were newly diagnosed, were aged 18 to 65 years, and had a disease duration under 2 months. Patients were excluded if they had other autoimmune diseases, uncontrolled infections, pregnancy or lactation. Diagnosis relied on clinical symptoms, serum thyroxine, TRAb, thyroid ultrasound and orbital computed tomography. Total RNA was extracted with Trizol reagent and quality-checked on an Agilent 2100 Bioanalyzer. Relative to germline, V is missing 6 bases and J is missing 10 bases, with 11 bases of the junction outside any gene match. From its cysteine to its phenylalanine, the CDR3 spans 14 amino acids. Only the CDR3 part of the read is kept: 42 bases, read in frame from the first base. TCR beta CDR3 regions were amplified from RNA transcripts for repertoire sequencing. The first round of RT-PCR was done with HTBI primers and the Qiagen OneStep RT-PCR kit, and was followed by a second round of multiplex PCR, then size selection and purification. Libraries were sequenced paired-end with 100 bp reads on an Illumina HiSeq2000. As for how the authors treated the data: SOAPnuke was used to process the reads, removing any read that contained adapters or uncalled bases, had a mean Phred below 15, or lacked an exact match to the constant primer or identifier. High-quality paired reads were merged with COPE v1.2.5. Each unique nucleotide sequence was treated as a clonotype, and MiTCR v1.1 was used to align the clonotypes to the IMGT TRB V, D and J references. The analysis was limited to V-J combinations with a frequency above 0.0001, which together covered roughly 99% of repertoires. For each V-J combination, a TCR clonal expansion and chaos score was defined as the ratio of F50 clonal expansion to chaos observed in the TCRdist matrix. Welch's t-statistics and random forest were used to reduce the features to about a dozen V-J combinations, which were then used as input to a naive Bayes classifier. The similarity between thyroid and blood repertoires was quantified using the Morisita-Horn index. The public reads were quality trimmed at Q25 with fastp and then assembled into clones with MiXCR by TCRdb, keeping productive beta chains. Entries are consolidated by CDR3 protein sequence, retaining the most common genes and DNA. The V and J calls and clone size come from TCRdb's table, not from the authors' own analysis. The sample profile shows over a million distinct CDR3 sequences; about 40% of them were found once. The ten largest clones represent roughly 10% of the sample.

Paper-wide results and their limitations: In cross-validation, the 13-signature model distinguished ophthalmopathy from stable hyperthyroidism with around 86% sensitivity and roughly 84% specificity, while in the test set the corresponding values were about 80% and 75%. In validation, the model predicted ophthalmopathy progression with 55% to 71% sensitivity and roughly 78% specificity; 12 predicted patients were CT-confirmed with GO in a median of around 6 months. No statistical method was used to set the sample size in advance, and the investigators knew which group each participant was assigned to. Most expanded thyroid clonotypes with frequency above 0.001 were also detected in blood, suggesting blood repertoires may reflect the thyroid immune response.

The chain is encoded by TRBV12-3 or TRBV12-4 joined to TRBJ2-5; 10 middle bases align to TRBD2. This clonotype was sampled from an adult man with Graves' hyperthyroidism. Sequenced input: peripheral blood or thyroid tissue (not recorded which). The sequenced DNA: TGTGCCAGCAGCCAAGTAGCGGGGGGATTGGTCCAGTACTTC. It encodes CASSQVAGGLVQYF.